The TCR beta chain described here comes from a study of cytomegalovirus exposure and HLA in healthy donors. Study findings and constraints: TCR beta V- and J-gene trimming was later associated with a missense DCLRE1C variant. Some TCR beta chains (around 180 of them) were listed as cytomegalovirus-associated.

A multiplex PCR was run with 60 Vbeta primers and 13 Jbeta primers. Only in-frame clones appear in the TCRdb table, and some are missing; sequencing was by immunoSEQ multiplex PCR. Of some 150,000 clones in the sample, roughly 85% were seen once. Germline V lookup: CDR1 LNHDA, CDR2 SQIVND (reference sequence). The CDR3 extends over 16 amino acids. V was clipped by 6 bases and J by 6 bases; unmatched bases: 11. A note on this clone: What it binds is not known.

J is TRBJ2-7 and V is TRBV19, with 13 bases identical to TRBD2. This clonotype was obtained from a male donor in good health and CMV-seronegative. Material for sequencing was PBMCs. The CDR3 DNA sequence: TGTGCCAGTAGCCTTCGGCCGGGACTAGCGGGATCCGAGCAGTACTTC. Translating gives CASSLRPGLAGSEQYF.